This T cell receptor (beta chain) was found in a study of T cells after yellow fever vaccination. Study-wide context: Fractions low in cell number were prepared with SMART-Seq v4 Ultra Low Input.

Study-wide results and caveats: Boosting was followed by the reappearance of most primary-vaccination clones (under 97% CD4, around 91% CD8).

Universal primer sites and UMIs were introduced during 5'RACE template-switching synthesis of TCR cDNA. MiXCR was run by TCRdb on the 5' RACE reads, yielding one entry per CDR3 protein. The table includes around 500,000 distinct CDR3 sequences, roughly 22% detected once. This CDR3 comprises 14 residues. Germline-derived CDR1 and CDR2 are KGHDR and SFDVKD. Between the trimmed V and J ends, which lost 2 bases and 4 bases, there was a span of 10 bases. As for this clonotype: What it binds is not known.

The source of this sequence is a young man who received the YFV17D yellow fever vaccine. This rearrangement joins TRBV24-1 to TRBJ1-2, with a tentative D call TRBD1 (5 bases). The material was PBMCs, obtained roughly 20 days after the first yellow fever vaccination. The CDR3 here is CATSDSAGTYGYTF. CDR3 coding DNA: TGTGCCACCAGTGATTCGGCAGGGACCTATGGCTACACCTTC.